These 26 T cell receptor beta chains share one sample of origin, sequenced in a study of T cell responses to AZD1222 COVID-19 vaccine (dated by TCRdb to the early 2020s). Sample time point, as interpreted from the label and publication: about 28 days (+/-7) after the second vaccine dose. Receptors were amplified or captured by the immunoSEQ multiplex PCR assay. TCRdb took over this immuneACCESS table, retaining in-frame rearrangements with V and J assigned. Such tables are incomplete; in checked studies, under half of the missing clones stem from an unresolved V gene, and the remainder is unexplained. The sample table holds some 110,000 clones, of which roughly nine tenths were seen once. 35% to 50% of the sample goes to the ten largest clones. Specimen: peripheral blood, collected 28 days after the second AZD1222 dose. Receptors originate from an adult who received the AZD1222 COVID-19 vaccine.

The genes are TRBV5-1 and TRBJ1-6; D gene uncertain. The CDR3 is 15 residues long. V dropped 0 bases and J dropped 7 bases, with 11 bases sitting between them. Germline CDR1 SGHRS, CDR2 YFSETQ. CDR3 in amino acids: CASSLEAGLNSPLHF. CDR3 bases: TGCGCCAGCAGCTTGGAGGCCGGGCTGAATTCACCCCTCCACTTT.

The genes are TRBV27 and TRBJ2-7; 13 nucleotides agree with TRBD2. This CDR3 spans 19 amino acids. Unmatched junction bases numbered 17, after V lost 6 bases and J lost 3 bases. CDR1 is MNHEY, CDR2 SMNVEV, per germline (reference sequence). The DNA of the CDR3 is TGTGCCAGCAGGCGTACTGCATGGGGACTAGCGGGAAATGTCTACGAGCAGTACTTC. Amino acid sequence: CASRRTAWGLAGNVYEQYF.

The chain has TRBV6-5 and TRBJ2-7; 7 positions agree with TRBD1. The CDR3 loop spans 13 amino acids. Germline CDR1 reads MNHEY; CDR2 reads SVGAGI. The J segment lost 5 bases and the V segment lost 6 bases, leaving 7 bases of the junction unmatched. The DNA of the CDR3 is TGTGCCAGCAGCTTAGGGGGCGAGAACGAGCAGTACTTC. Its protein is CASSLGGENEQYF.

The chain carries TRBV30 and TRBJ1-5; the match to TRBD1 covers 8 bases. The CDR3 runs to 15 residues. Trimming at V came to 0 bases and at J to 6 bases, leaving 7 bases not matched to a gene. Germline V gene lookup returns CDR1 GTSNPN and CDR2 SVGIG (reference sequence). The CDR3 loop is CAWSVQTGAGQPQHF. CDR3 bases: TGTGCCTGGAGTGTACAGACAGGGGCCGGTCAGCCCCAGCATTTT.

The rearrangement links TRBV27 to TRBJ2-2; 9 bases align to TRBD2. There are 16 residues in the CDR3. Germline values: CDR1 MNHEY, CDR2 SMNVEV (reference sequence). J was trimmed by 4 bases and V by 2 bases; bases with no gene match: 5. The CDR3 nucleotides are TGTGCCAGCAGTTTAGTGGGACTAGCTGGCACCGGGGAGCTGTTTTTT. Its protein is CASSLVGLAGTGELFF.

The chain links TRBV27 to TRBJ2-1; TRBD2 agrees at 12 bases. This CDR3 is built from 16 residues. V was pared by 5 bases and J by 7 bases, with 9 bases of the junction left unmatched. Germline CDR1 reads MNHEY; CDR2 reads SMNVEV (reference sequence). Here the CDR3 reads CASSPGLAGNLNEQFF. Here the CDR3 DNA reads TGTGCCAGCAGTCCGGGACTAGCGGGCAATTTGAATGAGCAGTTCTTC.

The sample holds one count of this clone. The chain uses TRBV30 and TRBJ2-7; the match to TRBD2 covers 10 bases. Germline V CDR1 and CDR2: GTSNPN, SVGIG (reference sequence). The J segment lost 5 bases and the V segment lost 2 bases, leaving 3 bases of the junction unmatched. CDR3 length: 13 residues. The CDR3 protein is CAWSRLAGDEQYF. In DNA, the CDR3 is TGTGCCTGGAGTAGGCTAGCGGGAGACGAGCAGTACTTC.

This rearrangement joins TRBV7-2 to TRBJ1-6; D is unresolved. V was trimmed by 5 bases and J by 4 bases, leaving 21 bases between them. This CDR3 is built from 18 residues. CDR1 and CDR2 from the germline V gene are SGHTA and FQGNSA. Here the CDR3 DNA reads TGTGCCAGCAGCCTCACTTTTCGACACGAACGATATAATTCACCCCTCCACTTT. Translating it yields CASSLTFRHERYNSPLHF.

The chain combines TRBV7-9 with TRBJ1-3, with D perhaps matching TRBD1 (5 bases). Germline CDR1 reads SEHNR; CDR2 reads FQNEAQ (reference sequence). The CDR3 spans 15 residues. The V and J ends lost 8 bases and 2 bases respectively, with 16 bases between them. In DNA form, the CDR3 reads TGTGCCAGCCCGAGCCCACAGGAAACTGGAAACACCATATATTTT. It translates to CASPSPQETGNTIYF.

The V gene is TRBV2, the J gene TRBJ1-5, with D maybe TRBD1 (6 bases). The germline V gene has CDR1 SNHLY and CDR2 FYNNEI. V was shortened by 0 bases and J by 3 bases, with 12 bases between the two germline ends. This CDR3 contains 16 residues. The CDR3 here is CASSEAIGGPNQPQHF. Here the CDR3 DNA reads TGTGCCAGCAGTGAAGCAATAGGGGGTCCCAATCAGCCCCAGCATTTT.

This chain connects TRBV28 to TRBJ2-7, with TRBD2 identical over 9 bases. Trimming removed 6 bases from V and 4 bases from J; junction bases left unmatched: 10. CDR3 size: 15 residues. Germline V gene lookup returns CDR1 MDHEN and CDR2 SYDVKM. As DNA, the CDR3 is TGTGCCAGCAGGGCCGGTGCGGGAGGGCCGTACGAGCAGTACTTC. It codes for CASRAGAGGPYEQYF. Complete variable domain (other parts from reference TRBV28 and TRBJ2-7): DVKVTQSSRYLVKRTGEKVFLECVQDMDHENMFWYRQDPGLGLRLIYFSYDVKMKEKGDIPEGYSVSREKKERFSLILESASTNQTSMYLCASRAGAGGPYEQYFGPGTRLTVT.

V and J are TRBV7-2 and TRBJ2-7; 11 positions agree with TRBD2. The CDR3 totals 17 residues. Germline CDR1 and CDR2: SGHTA and FQGNSA. J gave up 0 bases and V 2 bases, and 6 bases lay outside the gene matches. Here the CDR3 reads CASSLTSGSIGSYEQYF. The CDR3, as DNA: TGTGCCAGCAGCTTAACTAGCGGGAGCATCGGCTCCTACGAGCAGTACTTC.

The chain employs TRBV29-1 and TRBJ1-1; no clear D. The CDR3 totals 12 residues. The V and J ends lost 0 bases and 4 bases respectively, with 6 bases between them. Germline CDR1 is SQVTM and CDR2 is ANQGSEA. The CDR3 spells CSVEDSATEAFF. The CDR3 DNA is TGCAGCGTTGAAGACTCGGCCACTGAAGCTTTCTTT.

The genes are TRBV4-1 and TRBJ1-2, with no clear D. The CDR3 has 17 amino acids. Trimming cost V 4 bases and J 7 bases, with 25 bases left between them. The V gene's germline CDR1 is MGHRA and CDR2 YSYEKL. Here the CDR3 reads CASSPQNQAVAPFGYTF. The CDR3 DNA sequence: TGCGCCAGCAGCCCACAGAATCAGGCTGTAGCCCCGTTTGGCTACACCTTC.

The chain has TRBV4-1 and TRBJ2-1; the match to TRBD2 covers 8 bases. CDR1 is MGHRA, CDR2 YSYEKL, per germline. This CDR3 contains 18 residues. V was clipped by 2 bases and J by 7 bases; unmatched bases: 16. CDR3 region: CASSQRGVGGRLANEQFF. The CDR3 nucleotides are TGCGCCAGCAGCCAAAGGGGGGTAGGCGGGAGGTTGGCGAATGAGCAGTTCTTC.

This rearrangement joins TRBV28 to TRBJ2-7; 10 bases line up with TRBD2. After removal of 3 bases from V and 3 bases from J, the junction contained 11 bases not matched to a gene. This CDR3 has 17 amino acids. Germline CDR1 MDHEN, CDR2 SYDVKM. In nucleotides, the CDR3 is TGTGCCAGCAGTTTGGAGCGTCTAGCGGGAGCAGACTACGAGCAGTACTTC. As protein: CASSLERLAGADYEQYF. The full variable domain, completed using reference TRBV28 and TRBJ2-7, is DVKVTQSSRYLVKRTGEKVFLECVQDMDHENMFWYRQDPGLGLRLIYFSYDVKMKEKGDIPEGYSVSREKKERFSLILESASTNQTSMYLCASSLERLAGADYEQYFGPGTRLTVT.

The chain has TRBV6-4 and TRBJ1-1; weak D call: TRBD1 (5 bases). Trimming pared 5 bases from V and 4 bases from J, leaving 14 bases between. CDR3 length: 14 residues. CDR1 and CDR2 from the germline V gene are MRHNA and SNTAGT. This chain's CDR3 is CASSRDQRATEAFF. CDR3 nucleotide sequence: TGTGCCAGCAGTCGGGACCAAAGGGCCACTGAAGCTTTCTTT.

The chain couples TRBV18 to TRBJ1-1; TRBD1 aligns across 7 bases. The ends lost 2 bases at V and 5 bases at J; junction bases unmatched: 5. This CDR3 spans 14 amino acids. CDR1 KGHSH and CDR2 LQKENI come from the germline V gene. In DNA form, the CDR3 reads TGTGCCAGCTCACCAAGGTCAGGGGGAACTGAAGCTTTCTTT. Translation gives CASSPRSGGTEAFF.

The rearrangement uses TRBV9 and TRBJ2-3, with 9 bases lining up with TRBD2. V was clipped by 3 bases and J by 7 bases; unmatched bases: 15. CDR1 is SGDLS, CDR2 YYNGEE, per germline. The CDR3 loop spans 17 amino acids. The CDR3 DNA is TGTGCCAGCAGCGCCAACTCCGGGACTAGCATTGGAAATACGCAGTATTTT. Translating it yields CASSANSGTSIGNTQYF.

The J gene is TRBJ1-5, the V gene TRBV28; D gene uncertain. V lost 2 bases, J lost 0 bases, and 14 bases lay in between. Germline loops: CDR1 MDHEN, CDR2 SYDVKM. This CDR3 has 17 amino acids. Here the CDR3 reads CASSLNQDPYSNQPQHF. CDR3 DNA: TGTGCCAGCAGTTTAAACCAGGACCCATATAGCAATCAGCCCCAGCATTTT. The full variable domain, in which reference TRBV28 and TRBJ1-5 provide the parts outside the CDR3, is DVKVTQSSRYLVKRTGEKVFLECVQDMDHENMFWYRQDPGLGLRLIYFSYDVKMKEKGDIPEGYSVSREKKERFSLILESASTNQTSMYLCASSLNQDPYSNQPQHFGDGTRLSIL.

The V call is TRBV6-2 or TRBV6-3, the J call TRBJ1-1; no reliable D call. CDR3 size: 16 residues. CDR1 is MNHEY and CDR2 is SVGEGT in the germline V gene. The ends were cut back, 2 bases at V and 3 bases at J, with 16 bases in the middle. The CDR3 DNA sequence: TGTGCCAGCAGTTACCGTCGTATACGGTCCGACACTGAAGCTTTCTTT. Translating it yields CASSYRRIRSDTEAFF.

The chain recombines TRBV5-1 with TRBJ2-3, with 8 bases fitting TRBD1. V gave up 0 bases and J gave up 2 bases; unmatched junction bases: 5. The length of the CDR3 is 16 residues. Germline V lookup: CDR1 SGHRS, CDR2 YFSETQ. CDR3 bases: TGCGCCAGCAGCTTGGGAGGCAGGGGGCTCACAGATACGCAGTATTTT. This translates into CASSLGGRGLTDTQYF.

The rearrangement links TRBV30 to TRBJ2-1, with a weak D call TRBD2 (5 bases). The CDR3 is 14 residues long. With 2 bases removed from V and 5 bases from J, the gap between germline ends came to 13 bases. CDR1 is GTSNPN, CDR2 SVGIG, per germline (reference sequence). This CDR3 is CAWSTASLDNEQFF. Here the CDR3 DNA reads TGTGCCTGGAGTACGGCTAGCTTGGACAATGAGCAGTTCTTC.

The chain carries TRBV6-5 and TRBJ2-6; possibly TRBD1 for D (5 bases). This CDR3 comprises 15 residues. With 6 bases removed from V and 2 bases from J, the gap between germline ends came to 11 bases. Per germline, CDR1 MNHEY and CDR2 SVGAGI. The CDR3 is CASRIGVAGANVLTF. CDR3 in DNA: TGTGCCAGCAGGATAGGGGTTGCTGGGGCCAACGTCCTGACTTTC.

This chain connects TRBV7-2 to TRBJ2-3; TRBD1 agrees at 9 bases. This CDR3 comprises 12 residues. Germline values: CDR1 SGHTA, CDR2 FQGNSA. V was clipped by 3 bases and J by 10 bases; unmatched bases: 2. CDR3 sequence: CASSFRQGAQYF. CDR3 coding DNA: TGTGCCAGCAGCTTCAGACAGGGGGCGCAGTATTTT.

This sequence joins TRBV30 and TRBJ1-1; no firm D call. The CDR3 contains 12 residues. Germline CDR1 and CDR2: GTSNPN and SVGIG (reference sequence). Trimming took 0 bases from V and 0 from J, leaving 2 bases between them. The CDR3 sequence: CAWSVLNTEAFF. The CDR3 coding sequence is TGTGCCTGGAGTGTGCTGAACACTGAAGCTTTCTTT.